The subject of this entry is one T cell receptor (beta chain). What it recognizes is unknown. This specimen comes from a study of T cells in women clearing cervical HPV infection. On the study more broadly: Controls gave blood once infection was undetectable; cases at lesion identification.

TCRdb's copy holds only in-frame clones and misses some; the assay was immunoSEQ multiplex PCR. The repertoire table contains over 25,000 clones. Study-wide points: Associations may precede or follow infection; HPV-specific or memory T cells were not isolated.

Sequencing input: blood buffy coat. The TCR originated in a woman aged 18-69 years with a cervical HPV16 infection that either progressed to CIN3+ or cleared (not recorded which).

CDR3 DNA, as far as it was read: TGTGCCAGCAGTGGGCTGACAGAGATCGGTTCACCG. Its protein product is CASSGLTEIGSP. The full CDR3 protein is CASSGLTEIGSPLFF. The chain couples TRBV2 to TRBJ2-2, with D maybe TRBD1 (5 bases). The CDR3 end is not reached by the read, which stops 3 residues before it; the germline J gene fills it in. CDR3 length: 15 amino acids. Germline V gene lookup returns CDR1 SNHLY and CDR2 FYNNEI.